These T cell receptor beta chains were read from a single sample in a study of early T cells in non-severe SARS-CoV-2 infection. TCRdb ran MiXCR on the 5' RACE reads and lists one entry per CDR3 protein. The table has more than 65,000 distinct CDR3 sequences, around 14% seen once. The sample consisted of whole blood. Receptors originate from an adult who was a healthcare worker with PCR-confirmed SARS-CoV-2 infection or an uninfected control (not recorded which). Each CDR3 is given with its conserved first and last residue. D genes are given only for firm matches. Size is stated for part of the rows, as once, few or many counts, or as a class when the clone is expanded.

CDR3 DNA: TGTGCCAGCAGCTCGAAAAATGTAGCGGGAGGGCCACCGAATGAGCAGTTCTTC; CDR3 protein: CASSSKNVAGGPPNEQFF; J gene: TRBJ2-1; V gene: TRBV7-2; D gene: TRBD2; clone size: -
CDR3 DNA: TGTGCCTGGAACCCGGGACTCCTGTCCTACGAGCAGTACTTC; CDR3 protein: CAWNPGLLSYEQYF; J gene: TRBJ2-7; V gene: TRBV30; D gene: -; clone size: -
CDR3 DNA: TGTGCCAGCAGCTTGCAGGGTGGCACAGATACGCAGTATTTT; CDR3 protein: CASSLQGGTDTQYF; J gene: TRBJ2-3; V gene: TRBV7-2; D gene: -; clone size: many
CDR3 DNA: TGTGCCAGCAGCTTACTGAGCGGGATCACAGATACGCAGTATTTT; CDR3 protein: CASSLLSGITDTQYF; J gene: TRBJ2-3; V gene: TRBV7-2; D gene: TRBD2; clone size: many
CDR3 DNA: TGTGCCAGCAGCTTCAACCGGGATACGCAGTATTTT; CDR3 protein: CASSFNRDTQYF; J gene: TRBJ2-3; V gene: TRBV7-2; D gene: -; clone size: -
CDR3 DNA: TGTGCCAGCACTACATGGATCGGCGAGCAGTACTTC; CDR3 protein: CASTTWIGEQYF; J gene: TRBJ2-7; V gene: TRBV7-2; D gene: -; clone size: many
CDR3 DNA: TGTGCCAGCAGTAAGGACAGGGGGTACGAGCAGTACTTC; CDR3 protein: CASSKDRGYEQYF; J gene: TRBJ2-7; V gene: TRBV6-6; D gene: TRBD1; clone size: few
CDR3 DNA: TGCAGCGTTGAAGACGGGAACTACAATGAGCAGTTCTTC; CDR3 protein: CSVEDGNYNEQFF; J gene: TRBJ2-1; V gene: TRBV29-1; D gene: -; clone size: few
CDR3 DNA: TGTGCCAGCAGCCACCCGACTAGTGGCGGATTTACAGATACGCAGTATTTT; CDR3 protein: CASSHPTSGGFTDTQYF; J gene: TRBJ2-3; V gene: TRBV13; D gene: -; clone size: -
CDR3 DNA: TGTGCCAGCAGTTTGGTTCCGGGCCCCGATGAGCAGTTCTTC; CDR3 protein: CASSLVPGPDEQFF; J gene: TRBJ2-1; V gene: TRBV12-3/TRBV12-4; D gene: -; clone size: many
CDR3 DNA: TGCAGTGCTAGGGCCATCGCACCCTACGAGCAGTACTTC; CDR3 protein: CSARAIAPYEQYF; J gene: TRBJ2-7; V gene: TRBV20-1; D gene: -; clone size: many
CDR3 DNA: TGTGCCAGCAGCCCACAGTTTAGCGAGACCCAGTACTTC; CDR3 protein: CASSPQFSETQYF; J gene: TRBJ2-5; V gene: TRBV7-7; D gene: -; clone size: -
CDR3 DNA: TGTGCCAGCAGTGAACACAGGGCATGGTCTCAGGTCGAAGAGACCCAGTACTTC; CDR3 protein: CASSEHRAWSQVEETQYF; J gene: TRBJ2-5; V gene: TRBV2; D gene: -; clone size: -
CDR3 DNA: TGTGCCAGCTCGACGGGACAGGACCGCACAGATACGCAGTATTTT; CDR3 protein: CASSTGQDRTDTQYF; J gene: TRBJ2-3; V gene: TRBV18; D gene: TRBD1; clone size: few
CDR3 DNA: TGTGCCAGTAGCCCCGGACTTCCCCGAACCGAGCAGTACTTC; CDR3 protein: CASSPGLPRTEQYF; J gene: TRBJ2-7; V gene: TRBV19; D gene: -; clone size: -
CDR3 DNA: TGCAGTGCTAGTGACCGGGACGGTTACAATGAGCAGTTCTTC; CDR3 protein: CSASDRDGYNEQFF; J gene: TRBJ2-1; V gene: TRBV20-1; D gene: -; clone size: few
CDR3 DNA: TGTGCCAGCTCACCAACGGGACAGGGGAGGTACGAGCAGTACTTC; CDR3 protein: CASSPTGQGRYEQYF; J gene: TRBJ2-7; V gene: TRBV18; D gene: TRBD1; clone size: few
CDR3 DNA: TGCAGCGTTGAAGTCGAGTACGAGCAGTACTTC; CDR3 protein: CSVEVEYEQYF; J gene: TRBJ2-7; V gene: TRBV29-1; D gene: -; clone size: many
CDR3 DNA: TGTGCCACCAGCAGAGATCCGCGGATTCAGGGAGCTTTCTTT; CDR3 protein: CATSRDPRIQGAFF; J gene: TRBJ1-1; V gene: TRBV15; D gene: -; clone size: -
CDR3 DNA: TGCGCCAGCAGCTTAACCGGGATTAATGAAAAACTGTTTTTT; CDR3 protein: CASSLTGINEKLFF; J gene: TRBJ1-4; V gene: TRBV5-1; D gene: -; clone size: few
CDR3 DNA: TGTGCCAGCTCACCTTCACAGGGGGCCCTAGAGACTGAAGCTTTCTTT; CDR3 protein: CASSPSQGALETEAFF; J gene: TRBJ1-1; V gene: TRBV18; D gene: TRBD1; clone size: -
CDR3 DNA: TGCGCCAGCAGCCGGGACGCCTACAATGAGCAGTTCTTC; CDR3 protein: CASSRDAYNEQFF; J gene: TRBJ2-1; V gene: TRBV4-1; D gene: -; clone size: few
CDR3 DNA: TGCGCCAGCAGCTTGGTGGGCGGCTCCACTTCTGGCTACACCTTC; CDR3 protein: CASSLVGGSTSGYTF; J gene: TRBJ1-2; V gene: TRBV5-1; D gene: -; clone size: -
CDR3 DNA: TGTGCCAGCTCGCAGAGCAAGTACCAAGAGACCCAGTACTTC; CDR3 protein: CASSQSKYQETQYF; J gene: TRBJ2-5; V gene: TRBV7-9; D gene: -; clone size: many
CDR3 DNA: TGTGCCAGTAGTGTACAGGGTGCGCCTCCGTTCTTC; CDR3 protein: CASSVQGAPPFF; J gene: TRBJ2-1; V gene: TRBV19; D gene: -; clone size: -
CDR3 DNA: TGCGCCAGCAGCCAAGGGCTCGATCAGCCCCAGCATTTT; CDR3 protein: CASSQGLDQPQHF; J gene: TRBJ1-5; V gene: TRBV4-1; D gene: -; clone size: -
CDR3 DNA: TGTGCCAGCAGTTTATTTACCGGGGGGGAAAACACCGGGGAGCTGTTTTTT; CDR3 protein: CASSLFTGGENTGELFF; J gene: TRBJ2-2; V gene: TRBV12-3/TRBV12-4; D gene: TRBD2; clone size: few
CDR3 DNA: TGTGCCAGCAGTGAGATTGGGACAGGGTTTCAGCCCCAGCATTTT; CDR3 protein: CASSEIGTGFQPQHF; J gene: TRBJ1-5; V gene: TRBV2; D gene: TRBD1; clone size: many
CDR3 DNA: TGTGCCAGCAGACGCGGACAGGCGGACCAAGAGACCCAGTACTTC; CDR3 protein: CASRRGQADQETQYF; J gene: TRBJ2-5; V gene: TRBV3-1; D gene: TRBD1; clone size: -
CDR3 DNA: TGTGCCAGCTCACCAGACAGAGGGTACACTGAAGCTTTCTTT; CDR3 protein: CASSPDRGYTEAFF; J gene: TRBJ1-1; V gene: TRBV18; D gene: -; clone size: many
CDR3 DNA: TGTGCCAGCAGTCCCCTTAGCGAGGGCAGGGGGTCCTACGAGCAGTACTTC; CDR3 protein: CASSPLSEGRGSYEQYF; J gene: TRBJ2-7; V gene: TRBV27; D gene: TRBD1; clone size: few
CDR3 DNA: TGTGCCAGCAGCGTAGATTGGGGGGGTATATCACCCCTCCACTTT; CDR3 protein: CASSVDWGGISPLHF; J gene: TRBJ1-6; V gene: TRBV9; D gene: -; clone size: many
CDR3 DNA: TGTGCCAGCAGCTTAGAAAGTTCTACTGAAGCTTTCTTT; CDR3 protein: CASSLESSTEAFF; J gene: TRBJ1-1; V gene: TRBV7-9; D gene: -; clone size: few
CDR3 DNA: TGCAGCGTTCCGGACAGGGGTAAGATCGATGAGCAGTTCTTC; CDR3 protein: CSVPDRGKIDEQFF; J gene: TRBJ2-1; V gene: TRBV29-1; D gene: TRBD1; clone size: few
CDR3 DNA: TGTGCCAGCAGCCTACTAGGGACTAGCTACGAGCAGTACTTC; CDR3 protein: CASSLLGTSYEQYF; J gene: TRBJ2-7; V gene: TRBV12-3/TRBV12-4; D gene: TRBD2; clone size: few
CDR3 DNA: TGTGCCACGGGTCTCCTTCGCATGAACACTGAAGCTTTCTTT; CDR3 protein: CATGLLRMNTEAFF; J gene: TRBJ1-1; V gene: TRBV24-1; D gene: -; clone size: -
CDR3 DNA: TGTGCCAGCAGCCCTATCACAGTTAACACTGAAGCTTTCTTT; CDR3 protein: CASSPITVNTEAFF; J gene: TRBJ1-1; V gene: TRBV7-9; D gene: -; clone size: many
CDR3 DNA: TGCAGCGTTGTGCCTAGCGGGAACACAGAGACCCAGTACTTC; CDR3 protein: CSVVPSGNTETQYF; J gene: TRBJ2-5; V gene: TRBV29-1; D gene: TRBD2; clone size: -
CDR3 DNA: TGTGCCAGCAGCCCGGTGGCAGAGGGCAATGAGCAGTTCTTC; CDR3 protein: CASSPVAEGNEQFF; J gene: TRBJ2-1; V gene: TRBV6-2/TRBV6-3; D gene: -; clone size: few
CDR3 DNA: TGTGCCTCCCTTGACTTTGAAACAGACAATGAGCAGTTCTTC; CDR3 protein: CASLDFETDNEQFF; J gene: TRBJ2-1; V gene: TRBV24-1; D gene: -; clone size: -
CDR3 DNA: TGCAGCGTTCGGACAGAAGAGCAGTTCTTC; CDR3 protein: CSVRTEEQFF; J gene: TRBJ2-1; V gene: TRBV29-1; D gene: -; clone size: -
CDR3 DNA: TGTGCCAGCAGCGTAAACGACAGGGCGGGAGTGGCAGATACGCAGTATTTT; CDR3 protein: CASSVNDRAGVADTQYF; J gene: TRBJ2-3; V gene: TRBV7-2; D gene: -; clone size: -
CDR3 DNA: TGTGCCAGCAGCGTTGGACTAGGTCAATTCTACGAGCAGTACTTC; CDR3 protein: CASSVGLGQFYEQYF; J gene: TRBJ2-7; V gene: TRBV9; D gene: TRBD2; clone size: -
CDR3 DNA: TGTGCCAGCAGCTTGGACAGTGATAAAGCTTTCTTT; CDR3 protein: CASSLDSDKAFF; J gene: TRBJ1-1; V gene: TRBV5-6; D gene: -; clone size: few
CDR3 DNA: TGCAGTGCTAGAAGCGGGGGCCGAGTCGAGACCCAGTACTTC; CDR3 protein: CSARSGGRVETQYF; J gene: TRBJ2-5; V gene: TRBV20-1; D gene: TRBD2; clone size: few
CDR3 DNA: TGTGCCAGCAGTATCCCACAGGACACTGAAGCTTTCTTT; CDR3 protein: CASSIPQDTEAFF; J gene: TRBJ1-1; V gene: TRBV28; D gene: -; clone size: many
CDR3 DNA: TGCAGTGCTAGAGTTGGCAACAATGAGCAGTTCTTC; CDR3 protein: CSARVGNNEQFF; J gene: TRBJ2-1; V gene: TRBV20-1; D gene: -; clone size: many
CDR3 DNA: TGTGCCAGCAGCGAAGGGGCGGGGCTTCGGTACTTC; CDR3 protein: CASSEGAGLRYF; J gene: TRBJ2-7; V gene: TRBV3-1; D gene: -; clone size: many
CDR3 DNA: TGTGCCAGCTCACCGGATGGGGCAGGGTGGACAGATACGCAGTATTTT; CDR3 protein: CASSPDGAGWTDTQYF; J gene: TRBJ2-3; V gene: TRBV18; D gene: -; clone size: many
CDR3 DNA: TGTGCCAGCAGTGACCCACATCTCTACGAGCAGTACTTC; CDR3 protein: CASSDPHLYEQYF; J gene: TRBJ2-7; V gene: TRBV6-1; D gene: -; clone size: many
CDR3 DNA: TGCAGCGTTGAGAGGACGGACACTGAAGCTTTCTTT; CDR3 protein: CSVERTDTEAFF; J gene: TRBJ1-1; V gene: TRBV29-1; D gene: -; clone size: many